These 29 T cell receptor beta chains came from one sample sequenced in a study of cytomegalovirus exposure and HLA in healthy donors. The study ran its PCR with 60 Vbeta and 13 Jbeta primers. TCRdb's copy holds only in-frame clones and misses some; the assay was immunoSEQ multiplex PCR. The sample yields about 190,000 clones, roughly 77% seen once. Source material: PBMCs. These receptors were obtained from a woman in her fifties or sixties in good health and CMV-seronegative.

The rearrangement uses TRBV25-1 and TRBJ2-7, with D perhaps matching TRBD1 (6 bases). Per the germline V gene, CDR1 is MGHDK and CDR2 is SYGVNS. Trimming took off 6 bases at V and 2 bases at J, with 14 bases between the two ends. The CDR3 contains 14 residues. This CDR3 reads CASRANSGAYEQYF. In nucleotides, the CDR3 is TGTGCCAGCAGGGCAAACTCAGGGGCCTACGAGCAGTACTTC.

V gene TRBV4-3 combines with J gene TRBJ2-1; 8 bases fit TRBD2. The length of the CDR3 is 16 residues. Germline V gene lookup returns CDR1 LGHNA and CDR2 YSLEER. J was trimmed by 8 bases and V by 4 bases; bases with no gene match: 13. CDR3 bases: TGCGCCAGCAGCCTAATACTAGCGGAGTGGGGGGATGAGCAGTTCTTC. Translating gives CASSLILAEWGDEQFF.

J is TRBJ1-1 and V is TRBV18; 7 bases map to TRBD1. V was pared by 3 bases and J by 5 bases, with 9 bases of the junction left unmatched. Germline V CDR1 and CDR2: KGHSH, LQKENI. CDR3 size: 15 residues. CDR3 nucleotide sequence: TGTGCCAGCTCACCCACCTTACAGGGGAATACTGAAGCTTTCTTT. This translates into CASSPTLQGNTEAFF.

This chain links TRBV30 with TRBJ1-2, with 9 bases fitting TRBD1. J gave up 4 bases and V 5 bases, and 5 bases lay outside the gene matches. Germline V gives CDR1 GTSNPN, CDR2 SVGIG (reference sequence). CDR3 length: 13 residues. CDR3 sequence reads: CAWGDRVGYGYTF. CDR3 nucleotide sequence: TGTGCCTGGGGGGACAGGGTCGGCTATGGCTACACCTTC.

The chain links TRBV5-4 to TRBJ2-1; TRBD2 aligns across 14 bases. With V trimmed by 4 bases and J by 3 bases, 3 bases remained unmatched. Germline CDR1 reads SGHNT; CDR2 reads YYREEE (reference sequence). The CDR3 totals 16 residues. CDR3 sequence reads: CASSQGLAGVYNEQFF. The CDR3 DNA reads TGTGCCAGCAGCCAGGGACTAGCGGGAGTCTACAATGAGCAGTTCTTC.

The chain has TRBV5-1 and TRBJ2-7, with 12 bases that match TRBD2. Trimming removed 0 bases from V and 6 bases from J; junction bases left unmatched: 7. The CDR3 totals 16 residues. The germline V gene has CDR1 SGHRS and CDR2 YFSETQ. The CDR3 sequence is CASSLGLAGAMSEQYF. CDR3 nucleotide sequence: TGCGCCAGCAGCTTGGGACTAGCGGGAGCGATGAGCGAGCAGTACTTC. Full variable domain (outside the CDR3, taken from reference TRBV5-1 and TRBJ2-7): KAGVTQTPRYLIKTRGQQVTLSCSPISGHRSVSWYQQTPGQGLQFLFEYFSETQRNKGNFPGRFSGRQFSNSRSEMNVSTLELGDSALYLCASSLGLAGAMSEQYFGPGTRLTVT.

A note on this clone: This sample also contains other DNA sequences that code for the same CDR3. The chain uses TRBV5-1 and TRBJ2-5; D is unclear. The germline gives CDR1 SGHRS, CDR2 YFSETQ. The CDR3 runs to 13 residues. The V end was cut by 0 bases, the J end by 2 bases, with 5 bases between. Here the CDR3 DNA reads TGCGCCAGCAGCTTGGACAGTCAAGAGACCCAGTACTTC. Residues: CASSLDSQETQYF. Complete variable domain (other parts from reference TRBV5-1 and TRBJ2-5): KAGVTQTPRYLIKTRGQQVTLSCSPISGHRSVSWYQQTPGQGLQFLFEYFSETQRNKGNFPGRFSGRQFSNSRSEMNVSTLELGDSALYLCASSLDSQETQYFGPGTRLLVL.

This rearrangement joins TRBV4-1 to TRBJ2-3; unclear D gene. The germline gives CDR1 MGHRA, CDR2 YSYEKL. The CDR3 length is 13 residues. Deletions cut 3 bases from V and 2 bases from J, with 6 bases between. In DNA form, the CDR3 reads TGCGCCAGCAGCCATCCCGTCACAGATACGCAGTATTTT. This gives the protein CASSHPVTDTQYF.

Turning to this clone: An end of the junction does not agree with germline; a read error may underlie this. The V call is TRBV5-1, the J call TRBJ2-7; 8 bases are a match to TRBD2. The germline CDR1 and CDR2 sequences are SGHRS and YFSETQ. The CDR3 is 15 residues long. In DNA form, the CDR3 reads TGCGCCAGCAGGTTGGGAGGGACTAGTGTTCTCGAGCAGTACTTC. Its translation is CASRLGGTSVLEQYF.

Remarks on this clone: The sample has other DNA sequences that encode this CDR3 too. This rearrangement joins TRBV5-1 to TRBJ2-7; D remains ambiguous. Germline assignment: CDR1 SGHRS and CDR2 YFSETQ. Trimming left V 8 bases short and J 7 bases short, with 19 bases between. The CDR3 runs 13 residues. The CDR3 region is CASSPGSVIEQYF. The CDR3 nucleotides read TGCGCCAGTAGCCCGGGTTCGGTAATTGAGCAGTACTTC.

The chain has TRBV7-2 and TRBJ2-7; TRBD1 might be the D (5 bases). V dropped 5 bases and J dropped 3 bases, with 14 bases sitting between them. Germline assignment: CDR1 SGHTA and CDR2 FQGNSA. The CDR3 loop spans 14 amino acids. DNA of the CDR3: TGTGCCAGCAGCCCCGGAACAGGTGACTACGAGCAGTACTTC. Amino acid sequence: CASSPGTGDYEQYF.

Worth noting for this clone: This same CDR3 is encoded by further DNA sequences in the sample. J is TRBJ1-1 and V is TRBV7-9; D is uncertain. This CDR3 has 13 amino acids. The V end lost 1 base, the J end lost 3 bases, and 6 bases lay between the germline ends. Germline V gene sequence: CDR1 SEHNR, CDR2 FQNEAQ (reference sequence). The CDR3 DNA reads as TGTGCCAGCAGCTTAGTAAGCGACACTGAAGCTTTCTTT. Its translation: CASSLVSDTEAFF.

This chain connects TRBV5-6 to TRBJ1-2; D is unclear. V shed 0 bases and J shed 5 bases, with 5 bases lying between them. The CDR3 is 12 amino acids. Germline V gene lookup returns CDR1 SGHDT and CDR2 YYEEEE. CDR3 sequence: CASSLAGYGYTF. In nucleotides, the CDR3 is TGTGCCAGCAGCTTGGCAGGTTATGGCTACACCTTC. Together with reference TRBV5-6 and TRBJ1-2, the CDR3 gives the full variable domain: DAGVTQSPTHLIKTRGQQVTLRCSPKSGHDTVSWYQQALGQGPQFIFQYYEEEERQRGNFPDRFSGHQFPNYSSELNVNALLLGDSALYLCASSLAGYGYTFGSGTRLTVV.

The V gene is TRBV7-9, the J gene TRBJ2-7; weak D call: TRBD2 (7 bases). Trimming cost V 4 bases and J 4 bases, with 20 bases left between them. Germline lookup yields CDR1 SEHNR and CDR2 FQNEAQ (reference sequence). The CDR3 length is 16 residues. The CDR3 DNA sequence: TGTGCCAGCAGCTCCGGGGGGCCCGGGATGCGATACGAGCAGTACTTC. Amino acids: CASSSGGPGMRYEQYF.

This chain uses TRBV4-1 with TRBJ1-4; the match to TRBD1 covers 8 bases. This CDR3 contains 17 residues. Trimming cost V 4 bases and J 7 bases; bases outside gene matches: 14. CDR1 and CDR2 (germline): MGHRA, YSYEKL. CDR3 loop: CASSLDYSTGASEKLFF. Here the CDR3 DNA reads TGCGCCAGCAGCCTAGACTATTCGACAGGGGCGAGTGAAAAACTGTTTTTT.

The V gene is TRBV7-9, the J gene TRBJ1-2, with 7 nucleotides matching TRBD1. The CDR3 runs to 13 residues. V lost 5 bases and J lost 8; bases outside the gene matches: 8. CDR1 is SEHNR, CDR2 FQNEAQ, per germline (reference sequence). CDR3 region: CASSDTGVYGYTF. The CDR3 DNA follows: TGTGCCAGCAGCGATACAGGGGTATACGGCTACACCTTC. Full variable domain (remainder filled in from reference TRBV7-9 and TRBJ1-2): DTGVSQNPRHKITKRGQNVTFRCDPISEHNRLYWYRQTLGQGPEFLTYFQNEAQLEKSRLLSDRFSAERPKGSFSTLEIQRTEQGDSAMYLCASSDTGVYGYTFGSGTRLTVV.

The genes are TRBV6-1 and TRBJ1-3; D is ambiguous. Per germline, CDR1 MNHNS and CDR2 SASEGT. The CDR3 sequence is 15 residues long. Trimming stripped 6 bases from V and 0 bases from J, with 12 bases between. The CDR3 protein is CASRADGASGNTIYF. The CDR3 DNA sequence: TGTGCCAGCAGAGCAGACGGAGCCTCTGGAAACACCATATATTTT.

The chain recombines TRBV29-1 with TRBJ2-5, with D possibly matching TRBD1 (6 bases). The CDR3 contains 13 residues. Trimming took 3 bases from V and 7 from J, leaving 15 bases between them. Germline CDR1 and CDR2: SQVTM and ANQGSEA. CDR3 bases: TGCAGCGTTGATACGCAGGGGCAGGGGACCCAGTACTTC. This encodes CSVDTQGQGTQYF. The full variable domain, its missing parts supplied by reference TRBV29-1 and TRBJ2-5, is SAVISQKPSRDICQRGTSLTIQCQVDSQVTMMFWYRQQPGQSLTLIATANQGSEATYESGFVIDKFPISRPNLTFSTLTVSNMSPEDSSIYLCSVDTQGQGTQYFGPGTRLLVL.

The rearrangement joins TRBV7-9 to TRBJ1-2; 8 nucleotides line up with TRBD1. Losses at the gene ends were 5 bases for V and 6 bases for J; bases not matched to a gene: 2. Germline V gives CDR1 SEHNR, CDR2 FQNEAQ (reference sequence). The CDR3 is made up of 12 amino acids. The CDR3 DNA reads as TGTGCCAGCAGCAAACAGGGGGATGGCTACACCTTC. It is translated as CASSKQGDGYTF. The entire variable domain, with the rest obtained from reference TRBV7-9 and TRBJ1-2, is as follows: DTGVSQNPRHKITKRGQNVTFRCDPISEHNRLYWYRQTLGQGPEFLTYFQNEAQLEKSRLLSDRFSAERPKGSFSTLEIQRTEQGDSAMYLCASSKQGDGYTFGSGTRLTVV.

The genes are TRBV5-6 and TRBJ1-5; 7 nucleotides agree with TRBD1. J lost 2 bases, V lost 4 bases, and 12 bases had no gene match. The CDR3 totals 17 residues. The germline CDR1 and CDR2 sequences are SGHDT and YYEEEE. CDR3 in DNA: TGTGCCAGCAGCCCGCGGCAGGGGGGCCTGGGCAATCAGCCCCAGCATTTT. Protein: CASSPRQGGLGNQPQHF.

The gene calls are TRBV19 and TRBJ1-5; D unresolved. V dropped 4 bases and J dropped 4 bases, with 20 bases sitting between them. The CDR3 is 17 amino acids. CDR1 and CDR2 (germline): LNHDA, SQIVND (reference sequence). Here the CDR3 DNA reads TGTGCCAGTAGTACCTCCGGGATCCCCCACTCAAATCAGCCCCAGCATTTT. It encodes CASSTSGIPHSNQPQHF.

This sequence joins TRBV4-3 and TRBJ2-7; 9 bases map to TRBD1. The CDR3 extends over 15 amino acids. Germline CDR1 reads LGHNA; CDR2 reads YSLEER. Germline trimming cut 1 base from V and 3 bases from J; bases unmatched to any gene: 4. For the CDR3, the DNA is TGCGCCAGCAGCCAAGGGACAGGGGAGGTCTACGAGCAGTACTTC. It encodes CASSQGTGEVYEQYF.

The rearrangement uses TRBV4-1 and TRBJ2-1; 10 bases agree with TRBD2. Germline V gives CDR1 MGHRA, CDR2 YSYEKL. This CDR3 spans 16 amino acids. The ends lost 1 base at V and 7 bases at J; junction bases unmatched: 7. For the CDR3, the DNA is TGCGCCAGCAGCCAAGTCCCCCTAGCGGGAGTAAATGAGCAGTTCTTC. Protein: CASSQVPLAGVNEQFF.

This sequence joins TRBV7-9 and TRBJ2-5, with D perhaps matching TRBD2 (6 bases). The CDR3 spans 15 residues. In germline, CDR1 is SEHNR, CDR2 FQNEAQ (reference sequence). V lost 1 base and J 7 bases, leaving 16 bases between the germline ends. The CDR3 region is CASSLVRGNGGTQYF. DNA for the CDR3: TGTGCCAGCAGCTTAGTACGCGGGAACGGGGGGACCCAGTACTTC.

This rearrangement joins TRBV15 to TRBJ2-7; a weak D match, TRBD1 (6 bases). Per the germline V gene, CDR1 is LNHNV and CDR2 is YYDKDF (reference sequence). Trimming pared 1 base from V and 10 bases from J, leaving 17 bases between. The CDR3 spans 14 residues. The CDR3, as DNA: TGTGCCACCAGCAGAGCACGCGGACAGACCGGACAGTACTTC. It is translated as CATSRARGQTGQYF.

The V call is TRBV7-2, the J call TRBJ1-6; 7 bases agree with TRBD1. The CDR3 sequence is 14 residues long. CDR1 SGHTA and CDR2 FQGNSA come from the germline V gene. Trimming took 1 base from V and 8 from J; bases not matched to a gene: 2. The CDR3 region is CASSLGQGYSPLHF. The CDR3 nucleotides read TGTGCCAGCAGCTTAGGACAGGGCTATTCACCCCTCCACTTT.

V is TRBV30 and J is TRBJ2-4, with TRBD2 matching 9 bases. The V segment lost 2 bases and the J segment 7 bases; nucleotides outside the gene matches: 6. The CDR3 runs 14 residues. CDR1 is GTSNPN, CDR2 SVGIG, per germline (reference sequence). The CDR3 loop reads CAWSPGTSSNIQYF. Written as DNA, the CDR3 is TGTGCCTGGAGTCCCGGGACTAGCAGTAACATTCAGTACTTC.

The chain uses TRBV18 and TRBJ1-1; 8 positions agree with TRBD1. This CDR3 comprises 15 residues. Germline V gene sequence: CDR1 KGHSH, CDR2 LQKENI. V trimming: 6 bases; J trimming: 4 bases; junction bases outside the gene matches: 10. Written as DNA, the CDR3 is TGTGCCAGCTCCCCCGGGACAGGTCGTGGCACTGAAGCTTTCTTT. Its translation is CASSPGTGRGTEAFF.

This clone was observed a handful of times. The genes are TRBV5-1 and TRBJ1-2, with D perhaps matching TRBD1 (5 bases). The CDR3 totals 15 residues. The V gene lost 4 bases and the J gene lost 1 base, with 14 bases spanning the gap. Germline V gives CDR1 SGHRS, CDR2 YFSETQ. The CDR3 nucleotides read TGCGCCAGCAGCCCCTCAGGGAACGGTAACTATGGCTACACCTTC. This codes for CASSPSGNGNYGYTF.